The T cell receptor beta chain described here comes from a study of T cell clones after liver transplantation. Study-wide context: Pre-transplant mixed lymphocyte reactions yielded third-party-reactive TCRbeta sequences as comparators for graft-donor-reactive sequences.

Overall study findings and caveats: Graft donor-reactive T cells possibly entered the graft instead of undergoing deletion. In two subjects, few donor cells limited the measurable donor-reactive repertoire. A larger donor-reactive than third-party decline suggested partial antigen-specific deletion.

Germline V gene sequence: CDR1 MGHDK, CDR2 SYGVNS. With V trimmed by 8 bases and J by 5 bases, 4 bases remained unmatched. CDR3 length equals 13 residues. The sample holds one count of this clone. Its cognate antigen is unknown. Libraries were prepared by immunoSEQ multiplex PCR; TCRdb keeps only in-frame clonotypes and omits some of them. The table lists approximately 55,000 clones, about two thirds of them singletons. This clonotype originated in a human donor who received a liver transplant. The sequences come from CD4+ T cells from blood, collected before liver transplant. The chain is built from TRBV25-1 and TRBJ1-1, with TRBD1 identical over 11 bases. DNA for the CDR3: TGTGCCAGCCAGGGGGACAGGGGGACTGAAGCTTTCTTT. Amino acids: CASQGDRGTEAFF.